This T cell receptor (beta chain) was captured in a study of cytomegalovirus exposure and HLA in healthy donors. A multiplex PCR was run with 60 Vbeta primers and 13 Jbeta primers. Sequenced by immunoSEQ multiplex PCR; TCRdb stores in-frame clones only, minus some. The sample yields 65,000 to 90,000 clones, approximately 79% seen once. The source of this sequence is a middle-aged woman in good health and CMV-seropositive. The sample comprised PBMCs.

The CDR3 sequence is CASRISGNTIYF. CDR3 nucleotide sequence: TGTGCCAGCAGGATCAGTGGAAACACCATATATTTT. This sequence joins TRBV6-1 and TRBJ1-3; D gene uncertain. Germline values: CDR1 MNHNS, CDR2 SASEGT. The CDR3 consists of 12 residues. V lost 6 bases, J lost 3 bases, and 6 bases lay in between.